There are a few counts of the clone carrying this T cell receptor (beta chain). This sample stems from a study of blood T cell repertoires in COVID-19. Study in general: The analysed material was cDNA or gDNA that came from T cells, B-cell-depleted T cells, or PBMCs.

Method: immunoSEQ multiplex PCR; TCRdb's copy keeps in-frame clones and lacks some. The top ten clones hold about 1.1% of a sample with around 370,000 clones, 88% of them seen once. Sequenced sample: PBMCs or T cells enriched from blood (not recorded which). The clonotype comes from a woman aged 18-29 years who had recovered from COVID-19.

CDR3 nucleotide sequence: TGTGCCAGCAGGGGGTCGGCGGGCGATTCCTACGAGCAGTACTTC. Amino acid sequence: CASRGSAGDSYEQYF. The chain joins TRBV7-9 to TRBJ2-7; TRBD2 is a possible D gene (5 bases). CDR1 and CDR2 (germline): SEHNR, FQNEAQ (reference sequence). The CDR3 has 15 amino acids. Trimming stripped 6 bases from V and 1 base from J, with 16 bases between.